These T cell receptor beta chains were read from a single sample in a study of spatial heterogeneity in lung cancer. TCRdb used MiXCR to reprocess the 5' RACE reads, holding one entry per CDR3 protein. The sample includes 60,000 to 75,000 distinct CDR3 sequences, roughly 5.9% of them seen just once. This specimen consisted of PBMCs, obtained at surgery. All receptors come from a female donor with early-stage non-small cell lung cancer. CDR3s include the opening cysteine and the closing phenylalanine or tryptophan. Each record gives: clone size, D gene, J gene, V gene, CDR3 DNA, CDR3 protein. D genes are given only for firm matches. Expanded clones are given a class, and other clones once, few, many or no size at all.

few	TRBD2	TRBJ2-5	TRBV9	TGTGCCAGCAGCTTCGGGACTAGCGGGGCTCAAGAGACCCAGTACTTC	CASSFGTSGAQETQYF
.	TRBD1	TRBJ2-7	TRBV24-1	TGTGCCACCAGTGACGGGACAGGGGGCGCGTTCTCCTACGAGCAGTACTTC	CATSDGTGGAFSYEQYF
many	TRBD2	TRBJ2-1	TRBV9	TGTGCCAGCAGCGTAGCGGGGAGGACTAGCGGGGAGCCTGGGAATGAGCAGTTCTTC	CASSVAGRTSGEPGNEQFF
many	.	TRBJ2-3	TRBV11-3	TGTGCCAGCAGCCCCCGCGGCGGCTCCACAGATACGCAGTATTTT	CASSPRGGSTDTQYF
many	.	TRBJ2-6	TRBV14	TGTGCCAGCAGCCACCGGGACCCAAGCCCCTACTCTGGGGCCAACGTCCTGACTTTC	CASSHRDPSPYSGANVLTF
few	.	TRBJ1-4	TRBV10-3	TGTGCCGTGCAGGGAACAACTAATGAAAAACTGTTTTTT	CAVQGTTNEKLFF
.	TRBD1	TRBJ1-5	TRBV6-2/TRBV6-3	TGTGCCAGCAGATTGGACAGGGGGGAAGGCAATCAGCCCCAGCATTTT	CASRLDRGEGNQPQHF
.	.	TRBJ1-3	TRBV4-1	TGCGCCAGCAGCCAAGGCATCTGGGGCTCTGGAAACACCATATATTTT	CASSQGIWGSGNTIYF
many	TRBD1	TRBJ1-1	TRBV12-3/TRBV12-4	TGTGCCAGCAAGGGGCCAGGGGGGGGTAACACTGAAGCTTTCTTT	CASKGPGGGNTEAFF
.	.	TRBJ1-1	TRBV4-1	TGCGCCAGCAGCCAAGAAGGACACGCGAACACTGAAGCTTTCTTT	CASSQEGHANTEAFF
many	.	TRBJ2-2	TRBV7-2	TGTGCCAGCAGGCTCGCCGGGCCTGCCGGGGAGCTGTTTTTT	CASRLAGPAGELFF
many	.	TRBJ2-3	TRBV7-3	TGTGCCAGCAGCTTAGGGATTAGCGGATACACAGATACGCAGTATTTT	CASSLGISGYTDTQYF
many	.	TRBJ1-1	TRBV5-1	TGCGCCAGCAGCTTGGAGGGTCCGGGCGCTGAAGCTTTCTTT	CASSLEGPGAEAFF
many	.	TRBJ1-1	TRBV7-9	TGTGCCAGCAGCTCGCAAGGTAGGGCCACTGAAGCTTTCTTT	CASSSQGRATEAFF
few	TRBD1	TRBJ1-6	TRBV9	TGTGCCAGCAGCCCACAGGGGCATAATTCACCCCTCCACTTT	CASSPQGHNSPLHF
.	.	TRBJ2-6	TRBV5-1	TGCGCCAGCAGCCCGAGGACCGGGCTGTCTGGGGCCAACGTCCTGACTTTC	CASSPRTGLSGANVLTF
few	.	TRBJ2-3	TRBV7-9	TGTGCCAGCAGCTCCCCGTTTACAGCCACAGATACGCAGTATTTT	CASSSPFTATDTQYF
many	.	TRBJ1-6	TRBV19	TGTGCCAGTAGTATGAGACAGTCACCCCTCCACTTT	CASSMRQSPLHF
few	.	TRBJ1-6	TRBV6-5	TGTGCCAGCTTCGGGGGAGCAAATTCACCCCTCCACTTT	CASFGGANSPLHF
many	.	TRBJ1-6	TRBV7-2	TGTGCCAGCAGCTTAGGGGCGAATTCACCCCTCCACTTT	CASSLGANSPLHF
.	.	TRBJ1-1	TRBV14	TGTGCCAGCAGCCAATTCCAGGCCGCTGAAGCTTTCTTT	CASSQFQAAEAFF
many	TRBD1	TRBJ1-1	TRBV5-1	TGCGCCAGCAGCTTGTTGGGGACAGGGGGCGAAGTTGCTTTCTTT	CASSLLGTGGEVAFF
few	TRBD2	TRBJ2-2	TRBV3-1	TGTGCCAGCAGCCACCTCGGTAGCGGGGGTGGCGGGGAGCTGTTTTTT	CASSHLGSGGGGELFF
few	.	TRBJ1-3	TRBV14	TGTGCCAGCAGCCAAGAAGGCAGGACGGTATCTGGAAACACCATATATTTT	CASSQEGRTVSGNTIYF
few	.	TRBJ2-3	TRBV12-3/TRBV12-4	TGTGCCAGCAGTTTAGGACGTCCCAGGGGTGGAGATACGCAGTATTTT	CASSLGRPRGGDTQYF
few	.	TRBJ2-3	TRBV5-4	TGTGCCAGCAGCCAGGACTCCGTAACAGATACGCAGTATTTT	CASSQDSVTDTQYF
.	.	TRBJ2-3	TRBV6-1	TGTGCCAGCAGTGAACTCGGGGCAGATACGCAGTATTTT	CASSELGADTQYF
few	.	TRBJ2-1	TRBV5-5	TGTGCCAGCAGCCAGTGGCAGGGGACCTACAATGAGCAGTTCTTC	CASSQWQGTYNEQFF
many	.	TRBJ1-2	TRBV28	TGTGCCAGCACCCGGGGTAAATTCTATGGCTACACCTTC	CASTRGKFYGYTF
.	TRBD2	TRBJ2-1	TRBV2	TGTGCCAGCAGGGGGGGGTCCTACAATGAGCAGTTCTTC	CASRGGSYNEQFF
many	TRBD1	TRBJ2-1	TRBV12-3/TRBV12-4	TGTGCCAGCAGTTTCTGGACAGGGGGCAATGAGCAGTTCTTC	CASSFWTGGNEQFF
.	TRBD1	TRBJ2-3	TRBV12-3/TRBV12-4	TGTGCCAGCAGTTTTGGGACAGGGGCCGATACGCAGTATTTT	CASSFGTGADTQYF
few	.	TRBJ1-3	TRBV7-8	TGTGCCAGCAGCTTAGAAGGGTCCTCTGGAAACACCATATATTTT	CASSLEGSSGNTIYF